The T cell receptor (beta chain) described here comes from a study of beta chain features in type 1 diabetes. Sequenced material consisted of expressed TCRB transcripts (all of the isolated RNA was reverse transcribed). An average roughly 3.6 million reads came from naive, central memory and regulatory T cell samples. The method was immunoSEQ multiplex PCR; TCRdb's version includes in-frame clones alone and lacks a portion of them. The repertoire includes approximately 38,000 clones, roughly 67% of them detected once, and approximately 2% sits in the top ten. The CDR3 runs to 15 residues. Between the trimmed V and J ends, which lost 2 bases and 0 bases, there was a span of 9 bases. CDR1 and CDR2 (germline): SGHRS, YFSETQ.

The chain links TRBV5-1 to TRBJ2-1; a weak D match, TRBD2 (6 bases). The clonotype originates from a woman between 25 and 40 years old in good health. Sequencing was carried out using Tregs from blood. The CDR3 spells CASSLLASSYNEQFF. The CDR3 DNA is TGCGCCAGCAGCTTACTAGCAAGCTCCTACAATGAGCAGTTCTTC.